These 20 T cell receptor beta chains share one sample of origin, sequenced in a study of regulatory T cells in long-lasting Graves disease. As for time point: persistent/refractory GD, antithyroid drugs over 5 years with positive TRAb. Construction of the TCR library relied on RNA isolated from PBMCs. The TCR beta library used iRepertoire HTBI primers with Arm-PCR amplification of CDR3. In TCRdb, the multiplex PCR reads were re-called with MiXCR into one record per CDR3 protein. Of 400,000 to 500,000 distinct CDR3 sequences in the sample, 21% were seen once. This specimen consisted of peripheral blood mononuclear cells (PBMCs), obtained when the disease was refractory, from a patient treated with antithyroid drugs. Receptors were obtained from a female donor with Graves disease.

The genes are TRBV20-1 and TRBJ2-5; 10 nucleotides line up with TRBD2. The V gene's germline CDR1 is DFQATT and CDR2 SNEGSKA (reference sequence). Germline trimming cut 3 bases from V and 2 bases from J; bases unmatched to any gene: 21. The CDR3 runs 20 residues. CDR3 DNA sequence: TGCAGTGCTAGGGGAGGCCCGAATACGGGAACTAGCGGGGCTCAAGAGACCCAGTACTTC. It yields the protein CSARGGPNTGTSGAQETQYF.

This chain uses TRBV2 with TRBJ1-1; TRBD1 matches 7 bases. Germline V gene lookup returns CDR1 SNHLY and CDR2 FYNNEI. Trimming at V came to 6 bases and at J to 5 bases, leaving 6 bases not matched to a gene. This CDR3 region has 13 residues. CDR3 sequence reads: CASSDRRGTEAFF. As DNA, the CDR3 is TGTGCCAGCAGCGATCGCAGGGGGACTGAAGCTTTCTTT.

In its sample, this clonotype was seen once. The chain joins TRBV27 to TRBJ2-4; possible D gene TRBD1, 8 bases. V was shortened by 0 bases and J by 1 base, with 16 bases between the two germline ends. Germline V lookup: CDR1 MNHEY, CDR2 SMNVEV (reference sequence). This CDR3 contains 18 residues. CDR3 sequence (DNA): TGTGCCAGCAGTTTATCGCTTACAGGGGGGGGGGCCAAAAACATTCAGTACTTC. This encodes CASSLSLTGGGAKNIQYF.

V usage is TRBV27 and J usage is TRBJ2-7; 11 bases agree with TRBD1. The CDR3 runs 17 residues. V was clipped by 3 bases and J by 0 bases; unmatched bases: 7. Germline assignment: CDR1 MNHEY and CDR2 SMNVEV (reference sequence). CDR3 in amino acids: CASSFRTGGPGSYEQYF. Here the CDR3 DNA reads TGTGCCAGCAGTTTCCGGACAGGGGGCCCTGGCTCCTACGAGCAGTACTTC.

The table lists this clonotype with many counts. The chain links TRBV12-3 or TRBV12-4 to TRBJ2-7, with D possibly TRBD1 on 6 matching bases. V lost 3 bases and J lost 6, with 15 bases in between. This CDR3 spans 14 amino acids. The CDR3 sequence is CASSFNRVSGEQYF. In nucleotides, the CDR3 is TGTGCCAGCAGTTTCAACAGGGTTTCTGGCGAGCAGTACTTC.

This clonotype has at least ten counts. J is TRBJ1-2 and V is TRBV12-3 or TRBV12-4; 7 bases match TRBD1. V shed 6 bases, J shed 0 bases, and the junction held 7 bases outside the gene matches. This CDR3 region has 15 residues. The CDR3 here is CASSFRDRANYGYTF. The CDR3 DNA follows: TGTGCCAGCAGCTTCCGGGACAGAGCTAACTATGGCTACACCTTC.

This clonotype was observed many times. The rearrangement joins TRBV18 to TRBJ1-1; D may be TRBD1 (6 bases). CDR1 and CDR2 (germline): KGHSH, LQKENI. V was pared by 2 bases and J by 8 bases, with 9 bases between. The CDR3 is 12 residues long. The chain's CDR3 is CASSPKGQEAFF. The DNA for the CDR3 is TGTGCCAGCTCACCAAAGGGACAAGAAGCTTTCTTT. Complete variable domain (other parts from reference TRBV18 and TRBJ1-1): NAGVMQNPRHLVRRRGQEARLRCSPMKGHSHVYWYRQLPEEGLKFMVYLQKENIIDESGMPKERFSAEFPKEGPSILRIQQVVRGDSAAYFCASSPKGQEAFFGQGTRLTVV.

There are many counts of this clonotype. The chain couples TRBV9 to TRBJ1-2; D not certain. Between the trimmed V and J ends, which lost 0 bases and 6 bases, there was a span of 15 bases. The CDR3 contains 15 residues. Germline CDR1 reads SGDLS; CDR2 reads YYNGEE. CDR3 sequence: CASSVGKAGTDGYTF. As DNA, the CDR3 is TGTGCCAGCAGCGTAGGGAAGGCGGGCACTGATGGCTACACCTTC.

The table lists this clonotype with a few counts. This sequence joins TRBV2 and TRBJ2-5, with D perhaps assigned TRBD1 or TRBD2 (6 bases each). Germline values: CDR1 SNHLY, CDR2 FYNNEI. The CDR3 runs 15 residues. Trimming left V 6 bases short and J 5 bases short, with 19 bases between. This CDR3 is CASSLGPNGGETQYF. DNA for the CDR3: TGTGCCAGCAGCCTCGGACCCAACGGGGGCGAGACCCAGTACTTC.

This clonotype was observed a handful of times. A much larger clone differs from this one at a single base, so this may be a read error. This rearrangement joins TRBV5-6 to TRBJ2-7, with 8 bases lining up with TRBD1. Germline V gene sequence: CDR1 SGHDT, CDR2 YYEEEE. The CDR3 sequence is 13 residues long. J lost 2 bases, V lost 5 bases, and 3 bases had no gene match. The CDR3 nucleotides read TGTGCCAGCAGATCGGACAGGGCCTACGAGCAGTACTTC. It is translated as CASRSDRAYEQYF.

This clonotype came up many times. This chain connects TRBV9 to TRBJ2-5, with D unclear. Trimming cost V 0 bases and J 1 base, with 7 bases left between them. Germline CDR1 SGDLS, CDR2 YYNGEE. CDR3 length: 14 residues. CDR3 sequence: CASSVESSQETQYF. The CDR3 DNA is TGTGCCAGCAGCGTAGAGTCTAGCCAAGAGACCCAGTACTTC.

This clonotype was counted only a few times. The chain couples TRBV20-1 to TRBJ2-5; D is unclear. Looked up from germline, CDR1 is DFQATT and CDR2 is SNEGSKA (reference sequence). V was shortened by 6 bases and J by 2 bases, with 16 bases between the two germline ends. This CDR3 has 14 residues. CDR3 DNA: TGCAGTGCAAGGTATCGCCAAAAACAAGAGACCCAGTACTTC. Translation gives CSARYRQKQETQYF.

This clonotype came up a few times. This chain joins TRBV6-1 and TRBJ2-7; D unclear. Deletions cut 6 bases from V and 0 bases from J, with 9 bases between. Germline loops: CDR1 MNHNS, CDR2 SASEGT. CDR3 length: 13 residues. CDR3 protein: CASRKDNSYEQYF. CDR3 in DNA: TGTGCCAGCAGAAAAGACAACTCCTACGAGCAGTACTTC.

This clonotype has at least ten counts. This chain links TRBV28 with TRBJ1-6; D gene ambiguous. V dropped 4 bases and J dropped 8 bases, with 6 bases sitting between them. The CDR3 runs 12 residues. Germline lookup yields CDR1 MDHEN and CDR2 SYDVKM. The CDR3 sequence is CASSYPDSPLHF. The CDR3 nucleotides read TGTGCCAGCAGTTACCCAGATTCACCCCTCCACTTT.

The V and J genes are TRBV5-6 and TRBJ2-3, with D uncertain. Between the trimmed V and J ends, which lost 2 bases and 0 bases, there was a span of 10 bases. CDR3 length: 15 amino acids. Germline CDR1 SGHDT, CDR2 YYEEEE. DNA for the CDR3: TGTGCCAGCAGCTTTAGGGCCTCTAGCACAGATACGCAGTATTTT. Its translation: CASSFRASSTDTQYF.

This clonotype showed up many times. CDR3 nucleotides: TGTGCCAGCAGATCACTCAAGGAGACCCAGTACTTC. This gives the protein CASRSLKETQYF. The chain carries TRBV6-1 and TRBJ2-5; D is uncertain. Germline assignment: CDR1 MNHNS and CDR2 SASEGT. The CDR3 extends over 12 amino acids. The germline V and J ends were trimmed by 6 bases and 5 bases, with 10 bases remaining between them.

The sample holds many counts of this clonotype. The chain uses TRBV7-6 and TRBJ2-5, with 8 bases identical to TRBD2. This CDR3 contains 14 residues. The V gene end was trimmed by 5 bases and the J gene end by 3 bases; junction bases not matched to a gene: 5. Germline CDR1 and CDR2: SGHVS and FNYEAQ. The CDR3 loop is CASSIGGGKETQYF. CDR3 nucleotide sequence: TGTGCCAGCAGCATCGGGGGGGGAAAAGAGACCCAGTACTTC.

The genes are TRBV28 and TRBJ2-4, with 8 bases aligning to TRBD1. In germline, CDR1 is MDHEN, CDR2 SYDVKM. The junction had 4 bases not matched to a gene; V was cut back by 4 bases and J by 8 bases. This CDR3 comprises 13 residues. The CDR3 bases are TGTGCCAGCAGTTCGACAGGGGTGGACATTCAGTACTTC. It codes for CASSSTGVDIQYF.

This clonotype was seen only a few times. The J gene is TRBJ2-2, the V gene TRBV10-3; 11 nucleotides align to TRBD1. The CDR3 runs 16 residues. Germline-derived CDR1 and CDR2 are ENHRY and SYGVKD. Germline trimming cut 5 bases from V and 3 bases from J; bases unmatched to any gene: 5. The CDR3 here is CAISPGTGGYTGELFF. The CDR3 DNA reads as TGTGCCATCAGTCCCGGGACAGGGGGATACACCGGGGAGCTGTTTTTT.

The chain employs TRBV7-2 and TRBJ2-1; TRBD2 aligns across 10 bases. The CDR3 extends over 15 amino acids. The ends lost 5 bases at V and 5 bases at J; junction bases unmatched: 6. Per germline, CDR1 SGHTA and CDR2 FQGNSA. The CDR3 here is CASSGRLAGDNEQFF. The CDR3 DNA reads TGTGCCAGCAGCGGTCGGCTAGCGGGAGACAATGAGCAGTTCTTC.